The rows below give T cell receptor beta chains drawn from one sample of a study of glioma-infiltrating T cells after dendritic cell vaccination. Clones were read by immunoSEQ multiplex PCR, and TCRdb kept only the in-frame ones, dropping some. This table has roughly 38,000 clones, about 80% appearing once. Sequencing was performed on blood, taken before dendritic cell vaccination. The receptors originated from a human donor with glioblastoma. Each CDR3 is given with its conserved first and last residue. Fields, in order: J gene, V gene, D gene, clone size, CDR3 protein, CDR3 DNA. The D gene is left open where the match is weak. The size field is filled for only some rows; it gives once, few, many or a size class.

J: TRBJ2-3; V: TRBV4-3; D: -; size: few; CDR3: CASSQDSRRTDTQYF; DNA: TGCGCCAGCAGCCAAGATTCGCGGCGCACAGATACGCAGTATTTT
J: TRBJ1-6; V: TRBV19; D: -; size: -; CDR3: CASSARGGSSYNSPLHF; DNA: TGTGCCAGTAGTGCACGGGGGGGGAGCTCCTATAATTCACCCCTCCACTTT
J: TRBJ2-7; V: TRBV7-2; D: TRBD1; size: -; CDR3: CASSLYGTGAYEQYF; DNA: TGTGCCAGCAGCTTATATGGGACAGGGGCCTACGAGCAGTACTTC
J: TRBJ1-4; V: TRBV6-5; D: -; size: once; CDR3: CASSRGGVEKLFF; DNA: TGTGCCAGCAGCCGCGGAGGGGTCGAAAAACTGTTTTTT
J: TRBJ2-5; V: TRBV5-1; D: TRBD2; size: -; CDR3: CASSSHGTSGDLLNQETQYF; DNA: TGCGCCAGCAGCTCCCACGGGACTAGCGGGGACCTACTTAACCAAGAAACCCAGTACTTC
J: TRBJ2-3; V: TRBV7-8; D: TRBD2; size: few; CDR3: CASRGLAGGLDTQYF; DNA: TGTGCCAGCAGAGGACTAGCGGGGGGTCTCGATACGCAGTATTTT
J: TRBJ2-5; V: TRBV4-3; D: -; size: -; CDR3: CASSQERGGLQRTETQYF; DNA: TGCGCCAGCAGCCAAGAAAGGGGGGGTTTGCAGCGAACGGAGACCCAGTACTTC
J: TRBJ1-4; V: TRBV15; D: -; size: -; CDR3: CATSRDGGPGEKLFF; DNA: TGTGCCACCAGCAGAGACGGCGGGCCTGGGGAAAAACTGTTTTTT
J: TRBJ2-1; V: TRBV9; D: TRBD1; size: -; CDR3: CASSVRPLGDRAYNEQFF; DNA: TGTGCCAGCAGCGTACGACCCCTGGGGGACAGGGCCTACAATGAGCAGTTCTTC
J: TRBJ2-4; V: TRBV11-3; D: -; size: -; CDR3: CASSAGEGGPGQYF; DNA: TGTGCCAGCAGCGCCGGTGAGGGGGGGCCGGGTCAGTACTTC
J: TRBJ1-4; V: TRBV18; D: TRBD1; size: -; CDR3: CASSPSSGTAEKLFF; DNA: TGTGCCAGCTCACCGTCTTCCGGGACAGCTGAAAAACTGTTTTTT
J: TRBJ2-1; V: TRBV5-1; D: -; size: -; CDR3: CASSSGQGSYNEQFF; DNA: TGCGCCAGCAGCTCGGGACAAGGCTCCTACAATGAGCAGTTCTTC
J: TRBJ2-4; V: TRBV28; D: -; size: -; CDR3: CASSPEGLAKNIQYF; DNA: TGTGCCAGCAGTCCCGAGGGATTAGCCAAAAACATTCAGTACTTC
J: TRBJ1-2; V: TRBV14; D: TRBD1; size: -; CDR3: CASSLRQGAGYTF; DNA: TGTGCCAGCAGCCTCCGACAGGGGGCTGGCTACACCTTC
J: TRBJ1-3; V: TRBV6-5; D: -; size: few; CDR3: CASNKQGNTIYF; DNA: TGTGCCAGTAACAAACAGGGAAACACCATATATTTT
J: TRBJ2-1; V: TRBV2; D: TRBD1; size: -; CDR3: CASRVRTGGSYNEQFF; DNA: TGTGCCAGTAGAGTAAGAACAGGGGGCTCCTACAATGAGCAGTTCTTC
J: TRBJ2-5; V: TRBV11-3; D: TRBD2; size: -; CDR3: CASSFAGEETQYF; DNA: TGTGCCAGCAGCTTCGCGGGGGAAGAGACCCAGTACTTC
J: TRBJ2-1; V: TRBV13; D: TRBD1; size: -; CDR3: CASSSQDRMKPAFNTYNEQFF; DNA: TGTGCCAGCAGCTCGCAGGACAGGATGAAGCCCGCCTTTAATACCTACAATGAGCAGTTCTTC
J: TRBJ1-1; V: TRBV19; D: -; size: -; CDR3: CASSIWSGAMNTEAFF; DNA: TGTGCCAGTAGTATTTGGTCGGGAGCCATGAACACTGAAGCTTTCTTT
J: TRBJ1-2; V: TRBV6-1; D: -; size: few; CDR3: CASSRDINYGYTF; DNA: TGTGCCAGCAGCCGCGACATAAACTATGGCTACACCTTC
J: TRBJ2-1; V: TRBV27; D: -; size: -; CDR3: CASGWFEGDEQFF; DNA: TGTGCCAGCGGTTGGTTTGAAGGGGATGAGCAGTTCTTC
J: TRBJ1-2; V: TRBV18; D: -; size: -; CDR3: CASSRGIYGYTF; DNA: TGTGCCAGCTCGCGCGGGATTTATGGCTACACCTTC
J: TRBJ1-5; V: TRBV7-9; D: -; size: -; CDR3: CASSLTESNQPQHF; DNA: TGTGCCAGCAGCTTAACAGAGAGCAATCAGCCCCAGCATTTT
J: TRBJ1-4; V: TRBV30; D: -; size: -; CDR3: CAWRETGTNEKLFF; DNA: TGTGCCTGGAGGGAAACCGGGACTAATGAAAAACTGTTTTTT
J: TRBJ2-7; V: TRBV9; D: TRBD1; size: once; CDR3: CASSVGTGPYEQYF; DNA: TGTGCCAGCAGCGTGGGGACAGGTCCGTACGAGCAGTACTTC
J: TRBJ1-4; V: TRBV5-1; D: -; size: -; CDR3: CASSLGFLATNEKLFF; DNA: TGCGCCAGCAGCTTGGGTTTTCTTGCAACTAATGAAAAACTGTTTTTT
J: TRBJ1-2; V: TRBV6-5; D: TRBD1; size: -; CDR3: CASSYPMVRDRGDF; DNA: TGTGCCAGCAGTTACCCAATGGTCCGGGACAGGGGGGACTTC
J: TRBJ1-1; V: TRBV6-5; D: -; size: -; CDR3: CASSGGGFTEAFF; DNA: TGTGCCAGCAGTGGGGGGGGTTTCACTGAAGCTTTCTTT
J: TRBJ2-3; V: TRBV4-1; D: -; size: few; CDR3: CASSLKSEDTQYF; DNA: TGCGCCAGCAGCCTGAAGTCAGAAGATACGCAGTATTTT
J: TRBJ2-5; V: TRBV5-4; D: TRBD1; size: once; CDR3: CASSGPGQGKGETQYF; DNA: TGTGCCAGCAGCGGGCCGGGACAGGGGAAGGGAGAGACCCAGTACTTC
J: TRBJ2-7; V: TRBV28; D: -; size: once; CDR3: CASSPGYEQYF; DNA: TGTGCCAGCAGCCCGGGGTACGAGCAGTACTTC
J: TRBJ2-2; V: TRBV9; D: -; size: -; CDR3: CASSVATENTGELFF; DNA: TGTGCCAGCAGCGTAGCTACAGAAAACACCGGGGAGCTGTTTTTT
J: TRBJ2-7; V: TRBV27; D: TRBD1; size: -; CDR3: CASSFLLGDRAREQYF; DNA: TGTGCCAGCAGTTTCCTTTTGGGGGACAGGGCACGCGAGCAGTACTTC
J: TRBJ2-7; V: TRBV27; D: TRBD1; size: -; CDR3: CASGHRGRDEQYF; DNA: TGTGCCAGCGGACACAGGGGGCGAGACGAGCAGTACTTC
J: TRBJ2-1; V: TRBV7-9; D: TRBD2; size: -; CDR3: CASSPGGLASNEQFF; DNA: TGTGCCAGCAGCCCTGGGGGACTAGCATCAAATGAGCAGTTCTTC
J: TRBJ1-2; V: TRBV19; D: -; size: -; CDR3: CASSRGANYGYTF; DNA: TGTGCCAGTAGTCGTGGGGCCAATTATGGCTACACCTTC
J: TRBJ1-2; V: TRBV11-2; D: -; size: -; CDR3: CASSLPGNGYTF; DNA: TGTGCCAGCAGCTTACCAGGGAATGGCTACACCTTC
J: TRBJ2-1; V: TRBV4-3; D: -; size: -; CDR3: CASSHTRQRGGLSYNEQFF; DNA: TGCGCCAGCAGCCATACTAGACAGCGCGGGGGCCTCTCCTACAATGAGCAGTTCTTC
J: TRBJ2-1; V: TRBV9; D: TRBD2; size: -; CDR3: CASSVGGLAGYNEQFF; DNA: TGTGCCAGCAGCGTAGGGGGACTAGCGGGATACAATGAGCAGTTCTTC
J: TRBJ2-2; V: TRBV25-1; D: TRBD1; size: -; CDR3: CASSDVRQGGELFF; DNA: TGTGCCAGCAGTGATGTTAGACAGGGTGGGGAGCTGTTTTTT